This passage covers 20 T cell receptor beta chains from one sample sequenced in a study of blood T cell repertoires in COVID-19. TCRdb's table, derived via immunoSEQ multiplex PCR, lists solely in-frame clones and lacks some. The data contain about 440,000 clones, approximately 90% of them singletons. The sequencing sample was made of peripheral blood. The receptor set was obtained from a woman aged 45-65 years with COVID-19, enrolled during active disease.

The chain uses TRBV7-9 and TRBJ2-7, with 10 bases aligning to TRBD2. This CDR3 has 15 amino acids. Germline V gene lookup returns CDR1 SEHNR and CDR2 FQNEAQ (reference sequence). With V trimmed by 5 bases and J by 2 bases, 6 bases remained unmatched. This CDR3 is CASSLSGGHTYEQYF. In DNA, the CDR3 is TGTGCCAGCAGCCTTAGCGGGGGGCATACCTACGAGCAGTACTTC. Looking up the rest from reference TRBV7-9 and TRBJ2-7 gives the full variable domain: DTGVSQNPRHKITKRGQNVTFRCDPISEHNRLYWYRQTLGQGPEFLTYFQNEAQLEKSRLLSDRFSAERPKGSFSTLEIQRTEQGDSAMYLCASSLSGGHTYEQYFGPGTRLTVT.

The V and J genes are TRBV11-3 and TRBJ1-1; 9 positions agree with TRBD1. The CDR3 covers 15 residues. Germline V lookup: CDR1 SGHNT, CDR2 YENEEA. V dropped 5 bases and J dropped 0; count of bases not matched to a gene: 4. The CDR3 here is CASSQGQGMNTEAFF. The CDR3 DNA sequence: TGTGCCAGCAGCCAGGGACAGGGAATGAACACTGAAGCTTTCTTT. Looking up the rest from reference TRBV11-3 and TRBJ1-1 gives the full variable domain: EAGVVQSPRYKIIEKKQPVAFWCNPISGHNTLYWYLQNLGQGPELLIRYENEEAVDDSQLPKDRFSAERLKGVDSTLKIQPAELGDSAVYLCASSQGQGMNTEAFFGQGTRLTVV.

V usage is TRBV2 and J usage is TRBJ2-2; 9 nucleotides align to TRBD1. The CDR3 contains 15 residues. With 5 bases clipped from V and 5 bases from J, the junction kept 6 bases outside the gene matches. Germline V gives CDR1 SNHLY, CDR2 FYNNEI. CDR3: CASSRTGGATGELFF. In DNA, the CDR3 is TGTGCCAGCAGTCGCACAGGGGGCGCAACCGGGGAGCTGTTTTTT. Combining the CDR3 with reference TRBV2 and TRBJ2-2 gives the whole variable domain EPEVTQTPSHQVTQMGQEVILRCVPISNHLYFYWYRQILGQKVEFLVSFYNNEISEKSEIFDDQFSVERPDGSNFTLKIRSTKLEDSAMYFCASSRTGGATGELFFGEGSRLTVL.

V is TRBV9 and J is TRBJ2-3; 9 bases map to TRBD2. The CDR3 extends over 13 amino acids. Looked up from germline, CDR1 is SGDLS and CDR2 is YYNGEE. After removal of 2 bases from V and 11 bases from J, the junction contained 6 bases not matched to a gene. CDR3: CASSVGSGGLQYF. CDR3 nucleotide sequence: TGTGCCAGCAGCGTTGGTAGCGGGGGACTGCAGTATTTT.

The J gene is TRBJ1-2, the V gene TRBV2, with D tentatively TRBD1 (6 bases). Trimming stripped 6 bases from V and 4 bases from J, with 12 bases between. Germline CDR1 is SNHLY and CDR2 is FYNNEI. There are 13 residues in the CDR3. The CDR3 region is CASSLTGTYGYTF. Written as DNA, the CDR3 is TGTGCCAGCAGCCTCACAGGGACCTATGGCTACACCTTC.

V usage is TRBV11-2 and J usage is TRBJ1-1; D unresolved. Germline CDR1 reads SGHAT; CDR2 reads FQNNGV. V was cut by 5 bases and J by 8 bases, with 12 bases left in between. The CDR3 extends over 12 amino acids. CDR3 residues: CASSETEREAFF. In DNA, the CDR3 is TGTGCCAGCAGCGAAACAGAGCGGGAAGCTTTCTTT.

The rearrangement uses TRBV6-5 and TRBJ2-5; 9 bases are shared with TRBD1. V gave up 7 bases and J gave up 4 bases; unmatched junction bases: 4. Germline V CDR1 and CDR2: MNHEY, SVGAGI. The CDR3 covers 13 residues. The CDR3 DNA reads as TGTGCCAGCACTCCGGACAGGGGAGAGACCCAGTACTTC. It encodes CASTPDRGETQYF.

This chain connects TRBV6-5 to TRBJ2-1, with D possibly matching TRBD2 (6 bases). This CDR3 contains 15 residues. Trimming cost V 4 bases and J 5 bases, with 15 bases left between them. Germline-derived CDR1 and CDR2 are MNHEY and SVGAGI. In DNA form, the CDR3 reads TGTGCCAGCAGTTCCAGGCCGGGACTGAACAATGAGCAGTTCTTC. Translation gives CASSSRPGLNNEQFF.

This rearrangement joins TRBV6-6 to TRBJ2-3; 13 positions match TRBD2. Germline V gene lookup returns CDR1 MNHNY and CDR2 SVGAGI (reference sequence). J lost 4 bases, V lost 5 bases, and 3 bases had no gene match. The CDR3 extends over 15 amino acids. The CDR3 bases are TGTGCCAGCAGTAAACTAGCGGGGGGGGCAGATACGCAGTATTTT. The encoded protein is CASSKLAGGADTQYF.

This clone was seen just once. V is TRBV29-1 and J is TRBJ1-1; weak D call: TRBD1 (6 bases). V lost 5 bases to trimming and J lost 7 bases, with 20 bases between them. CDR3 length: 14 residues. CDR1 is SQVTM and CDR2 is ANQGSEA in the germline V gene. CDR3 protein: CSVSGGRMAGEAFF. CDR3 in DNA: TGCAGCGTTAGCGGGGGCCGTATGGCCGGTGAAGCTTTCTTT.

This clone was observed a handful of times. The chain links TRBV19 to TRBJ1-2, with D tentatively TRBD1 (5 bases). V dropped 3 bases and J dropped 3 bases, with 17 bases sitting between them. The germline V gene encodes CDR1 LNHDA and CDR2 SQIVND (reference sequence). The CDR3 has 16 residues. The DNA of the CDR3 is TGTGCCAGTAGTATGGGGAGGTGGCAGGGCCACTATGGCTACACCTTC. Its protein is CASSMGRWQGHYGYTF.

This sequence joins TRBV18 and TRBJ2-3; 7 bases align to TRBD1. In germline, CDR1 is KGHSH, CDR2 LQKENI. V shed 2 bases and J 2 bases; nucleotides not matched to a gene: 13. The length of the CDR3 is 18 residues. This CDR3 is CASSPEGAKLLLTDTQYF. The CDR3 region has the DNA TGTGCCAGCTCACCAGAGGGGGCTAAACTACTACTCACAGATACGCAGTATTTT.

The CDR3 DNA reads as TGTGCCACCAGCCCTGAGGGGGGCAATCAGCCCCAGCATTTT. Residues: CATSPEGGNQPQHF. This chain connects TRBV15 to TRBJ1-5; D possibly corresponds to TRBD1 (6 bases). The germline V gene has CDR1 LNHNV and CDR2 YYDKDF (reference sequence). V dropped 5 bases and J dropped 2 bases, with 10 bases sitting between them. The CDR3 has 14 amino acids.

V gene TRBV5-8 combines with J gene TRBJ1-1; no firm D call. CDR1 and CDR2 from the germline V gene are SGHTS and YDEGEE. Trimming cost V 6 bases and J 7 bases, with 22 bases left between them. There are 15 residues in the CDR3. The CDR3 bases are TGTGCCAGCACCGAACTCGGGGATAGGACCCTTGAAGCTTTCTTT. Residues: CASTELGDRTLEAFF.

The rearrangement links TRBV6-5 to TRBJ1-1; a weak D match, TRBD1 (5 bases). Germline V gene lookup returns CDR1 MNHEY and CDR2 SVGAGI. The V end lost 1 base, the J end lost 4 bases, and 10 bases lay between the germline ends. This CDR3 region has 14 residues. In DNA form, the CDR3 reads TGTGCCAGCAGTTACTTACAAAGGGGCACTGAAGCTTTCTTT. This encodes CASSYLQRGTEAFF.

This chain connects TRBV11-2 to TRBJ2-2; TRBD2 might be the D (7 bases). The CDR3 has 15 amino acids. Germline V gives CDR1 SGHAT, CDR2 FQNNGV. Trimming removed 1 base from V and 5 bases from J, with 11 bases in between. The CDR3 reads CASSLAGGATGELFF. CDR3 coding DNA: TGTGCCAGCAGCTTAGCGGGGGGCGCGACCGGGGAGCTGTTTTTT.

The chain combines TRBV19 with TRBJ1-3; no clear D gene. The CDR3 contains 15 residues. The germline V gene encodes CDR1 LNHDA and CDR2 SQIVND (reference sequence). Between the trimmed V and J ends, which lost 2 bases and 1 base, there was a span of 9 bases. CDR3 residues: CASSINGDSGNTIYF. CDR3 DNA sequence: TGTGCCAGTAGTATAAACGGGGATTCTGGAAACACCATATATTTT.

V gene TRBV4-1 combines with J gene TRBJ2-3; 7 bases line up with TRBD2. Germline trimming cut 4 bases from V and 2 bases from J; bases unmatched to any gene: 12. Germline assignment: CDR1 MGHRA and CDR2 YSYEKL. CDR3 size: 17 residues. The CDR3, as DNA: TGCGCCAGCAGCCCAGGAGGGAGGGGAGCGGTCACAGATACGCAGTATTTT. This codes for CASSPGGRGAVTDTQYF.

The chain is built from TRBV30 and TRBJ1-2; D uncertain. V was pared by 0 bases and J by 4 bases, with 9 bases between. CDR1 and CDR2 from the germline V gene are GTSNPN and SVGIG (reference sequence). The length of the CDR3 is 13 residues. In nucleotides, the CDR3 is TGTGCCTGGAGTGTAGGGAGTTTCTATGGCTACACCTTC. Its protein product is CAWSVGSFYGYTF.

J is TRBJ1-2 and V is TRBV6-5; TRBD1 is a possible D gene (6 bases). The germline V gene encodes CDR1 MNHEY and CDR2 SVGAGI. The ends were cut back, 8 bases at V and 4 bases at J, with 11 bases in the middle. CDR3 size: 12 residues. CDR3 in DNA: TGTGCCAGCGCGGACAGTTCCTATGGCTACACCTTC. It specifies CASADSSYGYTF.